The T cell receptor (beta chain) under discussion was sequenced for a study of tumor-infiltrating lymphocytes in primary liver carcinoma. A primer in the constant region served to generate TCR beta cDNA from approximately 500 ng of total RNA. Libraries of TCR beta came from three nested multiplex PCR rounds with slightly modified ARM-PCR. TCRdb analysed the multiplex PCR reads with MiXCR anew, one entry per CDR3 protein. The repertoire has some 55,000 distinct CDR3 sequences, roughly 77% of them found once; the top ten carry around 25%. The source material, roughly 20-31 mg of unsorted bulk tissue, was used to co-extract RNA and DNA. Study-level results: It was tumor-adjacent and tumor-blood pairs that overlapped less than tumor region pairs did.

On this clonotype: Its antigen remains unknown.

The TCR sequence derives from a man aged 40-49 years with primary liver carcinoma and hepatitis B virus infection. The sequencing input was liver tumor tissue from sampling region 2. As to subset: tumor region T2, inferior pole.

Here the CDR3 reads CASSVQGYQPQHF. The CDR3 DNA follows: TGTGCCAGCAGTGTTCAGGGTTATCAGCCCCAGCATTTT. V gene TRBV2 combines with J gene TRBJ1-5, with D maybe TRBD1 (5 bases). Germline V gives CDR1 SNHLY, CDR2 FYNNEI. With 4 bases removed from V and 5 bases from J, the gap between germline ends came to 9 bases. The CDR3 consists of 13 residues.